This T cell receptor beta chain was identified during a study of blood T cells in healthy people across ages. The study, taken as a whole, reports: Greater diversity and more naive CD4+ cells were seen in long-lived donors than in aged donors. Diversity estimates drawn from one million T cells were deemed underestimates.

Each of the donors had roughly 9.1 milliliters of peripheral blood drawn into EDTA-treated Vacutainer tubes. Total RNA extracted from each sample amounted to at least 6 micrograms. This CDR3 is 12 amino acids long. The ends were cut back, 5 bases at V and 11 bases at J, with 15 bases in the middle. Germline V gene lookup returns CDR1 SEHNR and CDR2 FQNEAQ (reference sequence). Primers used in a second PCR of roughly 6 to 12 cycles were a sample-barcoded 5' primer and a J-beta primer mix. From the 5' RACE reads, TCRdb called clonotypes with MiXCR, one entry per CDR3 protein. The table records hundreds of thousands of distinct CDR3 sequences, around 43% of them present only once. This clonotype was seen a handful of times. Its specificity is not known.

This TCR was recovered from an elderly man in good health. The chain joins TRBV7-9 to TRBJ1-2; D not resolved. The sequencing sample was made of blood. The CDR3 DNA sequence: TGTGCCAGCAGCGTCATGGATCAGAAATACACCTTC. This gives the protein CASSVMDQKYTF.